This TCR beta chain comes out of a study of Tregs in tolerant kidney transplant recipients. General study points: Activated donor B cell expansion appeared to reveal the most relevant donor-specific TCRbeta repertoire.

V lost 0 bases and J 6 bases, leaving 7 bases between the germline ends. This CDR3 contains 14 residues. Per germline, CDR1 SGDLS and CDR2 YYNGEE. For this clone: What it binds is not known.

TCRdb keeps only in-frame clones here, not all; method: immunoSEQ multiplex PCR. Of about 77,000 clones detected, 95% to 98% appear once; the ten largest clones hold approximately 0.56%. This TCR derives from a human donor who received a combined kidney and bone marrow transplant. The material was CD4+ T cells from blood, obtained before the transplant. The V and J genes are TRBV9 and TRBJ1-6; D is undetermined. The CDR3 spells CASSVESRNSPLHF. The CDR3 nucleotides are TGTGCCAGCAGCGTAGAATCCCGTAATTCACCCCTCCACTTT.